The 14 T cell receptor beta chains presented below share a single source sample, sequenced in a study of T-cell memory formation after mild COVID-19. TCRdb re-derived calls from the 5' RACE reads in MiXCR, one entry per CDR3 protein. Of some 150,000 distinct CDR3 sequences in the sample, roughly 6.2% were seen once. Material: PBMCs or a T cell subset sorted from them (not recorded which). Every receptor here comes from an adult woman who had mild COVID-19 (a few samples of this study predate the infection). Cell type and time point are not known.

This clonotype showed up many times. The chain recombines TRBV5-1 with TRBJ2-2, with a weak D call TRBD1 (5 bases). The germline V and J ends were trimmed by 3 bases and 1 base, with 7 bases remaining between them. The CDR3 has 14 amino acids. Germline CDR1 and CDR2: SGHRS and YFSETQ. CDR3 in DNA: TGCGCCAGCAGCTCTACAGGGAACACCGGGGAGCTGTTTTTT. Its protein product is CASSSTGNTGELFF.

This clonotype was observed a handful of times. The chain is built from TRBV3-1 and TRBJ2-3, with D perhaps matching TRBD2 (6 bases). Trimming cost V 4 bases and J 4 bases, with 12 bases left between them. The CDR3 length is 14 residues. Per germline, CDR1 LGHDT and CDR2 YNNKEL (reference sequence). The CDR3 nucleotides read TGTGCCAGCAGCCTCATCGGGGGAGCAGATACGCAGTATTTT. Its protein is CASSLIGGADTQYF.

In its sample, this clonotype was seen many times. The V gene is TRBV12-3 or TRBV12-4, the J gene TRBJ1-1; TRBD1 aligns across 9 bases. J gave up 1 base and V 5 bases, and 5 bases lay outside the gene matches. The CDR3 contains 15 residues. CDR3 in DNA: TGTGCCAGCAGTCCCGGACAGGGGTGGAACACTGAAGCTTTCTTT. Translation gives CASSPGQGWNTEAFF.

This clonotype was seen more than once but under ten times. V usage is TRBV7-2 and J usage is TRBJ2-1; D gene ambiguous. The CDR3 contains 15 residues. The germline CDR1 and CDR2 sequences are SGHTA and FQGNSA. V was trimmed by 3 bases and J by 4 bases, leaving 13 bases between them. CDR3 in amino acids: CASSFRRSPYNEQFF. CDR3 coding DNA: TGTGCCAGCAGCTTCCGGAGATCCCCTTACAATGAGCAGTTCTTC.

The rearrangement joins TRBV9 to TRBJ2-1; TRBD2 is a possible D gene (6 bases). This CDR3 has 18 residues. Trimming pared 0 bases from V and 0 bases from J, leaving 16 bases between. Germline CDR1 SGDLS, CDR2 YYNGEE. The CDR3 spells CASSVAPPSASSYNEQFF. CDR3 sequence (DNA): TGTGCCAGCAGCGTAGCTCCGCCTAGCGCAAGCTCCTACAATGAGCAGTTCTTC. The full variable domain, completed using reference TRBV9 and TRBJ2-1, is DSGVTQTPKHLITATGQRVTLRCSPRSGDLSVYWYQQSLDQGLQFLIQYYNGEERAKGNILERFSAQQFPDLHSELNLSSLELGDSALYFCASSVAPPSASSYNEQFFGPGTRLTVL.

This chain joins TRBV12-3 or TRBV12-4 and TRBJ1-5; no firm D call. CDR3 size: 14 residues. Trimming took 3 bases from V and 0 from J, leaving 6 bases between them. The CDR3: CASSFWVSNQPQHF. The DNA for the CDR3 is TGTGCCAGCAGTTTCTGGGTTAGCAATCAGCCCCAGCATTTT.

This clonotype was detected a few times. The chain combines TRBV12-3 or TRBV12-4 with TRBJ1-2; TRBD1 aligns across 10 bases. This CDR3 region has 16 residues. The V gene end was trimmed by 10 bases and the J gene end by 5 bases; junction bases not matched to a gene: 16. The DNA of the CDR3 is TGTGCCACCACCCAAAGGGTGACAGGGGGCAGGTATGGCTACACCTTC. Translation gives CATTQRVTGGRYGYTF.

This sequence joins TRBV12-3 or TRBV12-4 and TRBJ2-1; D is possibly TRBD1 (6 bases). V gave up 0 bases and J gave up 12 bases, with 6 bases separating them. CDR3 length: 11 residues. The CDR3 nucleotides are TGTGCCAGCAGTTTAGCGGGGGCGCAGTTCTTC. It codes for CASSLAGAQFF.

This clonotype was found a few times. This chain uses TRBV5-6 with TRBJ1-1, with TRBD1 matching 7 bases. After removal of 4 bases from V and 5 bases from J, the junction contained 14 bases not matched to a gene. Looked up from germline, CDR1 is SGHDT and CDR2 is YYEEEE. The CDR3 is 16 residues long. CDR3 in amino acids: CASSLRGGGRTTEAFF. The CDR3 bases are TGTGCCAGCAGCCTGAGAGGGGGCGGGCGAACGACTGAAGCTTTCTTT.

This clonotype was detected many times. The chain combines TRBV12-3 or TRBV12-4 with TRBJ2-7, with 8 nucleotides matching TRBD1. With 5 bases clipped from V and 5 bases from J, the junction kept 5 bases outside the gene matches. The CDR3 runs to 13 residues. CDR3 in DNA: TGTGCCAGCAGTCCGGACAGGGACCACGAGCAGTACTTC. This encodes CASSPDRDHEQYF.

This clonotype was detected ten times or more. The V and J genes are TRBV20-1 and TRBJ1-1, with D perhaps matching TRBD1 (5 bases). The V end lost 3 bases, the J end lost 1 base, and 12 bases lay between the germline ends. The CDR3 spans 14 residues. Germline V gene data show CDR1 as DFQATT and CDR2 as SNEGSKA (reference sequence). This CDR3 is CSASRGGGNTEAFF. The CDR3 DNA follows: TGCAGTGCTAGTCGTGGCGGGGGGAACACTGAAGCTTTCTTT.

This clonotype was picked up many times. The chain carries TRBV5-1 and TRBJ2-6, with 7 bases lining up with TRBD1. The CDR3 sequence is 16 residues long. Germline values: CDR1 SGHRS, CDR2 YFSETQ. Trimming at V came to 4 bases and at J to 2 bases, leaving 6 bases not matched to a gene. The CDR3 region has the DNA TGCGCCAGCAGCGTAACGACAGGGCCTGGGGCCAACGTCCTGACTTTC. It yields the protein CASSVTTGPGANVLTF. The whole variable domain, remainder taken from reference TRBV5-1 and TRBJ2-6, is KAGVTQTPRYLIKTRGQQVTLSCSPISGHRSVSWYQQTPGQGLQFLFEYFSETQRNKGNFPGRFSGRQFSNSRSEMNVSTLELGDSALYLCASSVTTGPGANVLTFGAGSRLTVL.

This clonotype ranks as medium-sized. V gene TRBV5-1 combines with J gene TRBJ2-1, with a tentative D call TRBD1 (6 bases). The CDR3 is made up of 17 amino acids. Germline CDR1 SGHRS, CDR2 YFSETQ. Trimming stripped 1 base from V and 1 base from J, with 15 bases between. The CDR3 nucleotides read TGCGCCAGCAGCTTGACTACAGGGAAAGTGTCCTACAATGAGCAGTTCTTC. Amino acids: CASSLTTGKVSYNEQFF.

This clonotype was recorded at least ten times. The chain carries TRBV20-1 and TRBJ2-7; D not resolved. The germline gives CDR1 DFQATT, CDR2 SNEGSKA (reference sequence). The CDR3 consists of 11 residues. Trimming took 5 bases from V and 3 from J, leaving 8 bases between them. The CDR3 region is CSAPPDYEQYF. The CDR3 nucleotides read TGCAGTGCTCCCCCGGACTACGAGCAGTACTTC.